The source of this TCR beta chain is a study of cytomegalovirus exposure and HLA in healthy donors. Study overall: About 85 million unique TCRs from HLA-typed donors were held in an early release of data.

The PCR was carried out with 60 Vbeta primers and 13 Jbeta primers. The assay was immunoSEQ multiplex PCR, and TCRdb's table has in-frame clones only and misses some. The sample yields fewer than 200,000 clones, roughly 13% seen once. This clone was picked up a small number of times. There are 14 residues in the CDR3. V lost 2 bases and J lost 4, with 10 bases in between. Germline V gene sequence: CDR1 SGHNT, CDR2 YYREEE (reference sequence). This receptor was obtained from a man aged 50-59 years in good health and CMV-seropositive. Material for sequencing was PBMCs. The chain carries TRBV5-4 and TRBJ1-3, with D tentatively TRBD1 (5 bases). The CDR3 DNA reads as TGTGCCAGCAGCTTCGGAGGGACGGGAAACACCATATATTTT. Translation gives CASSFGGTGNTIYF. The full variable domain, with the rest looked up from reference TRBV5-4 and TRBJ1-3, is ETGVTQSPTHLIKTRGQQVTLRCSSQSGHNTVSWYQQALGQGPQFIFQYYREEENGRGNFPPRFSGLQFPNYSSELNVNALELDDSALYLCASSFGGTGNTIYFGEGSWLTVV.